A single sample is the source of the 25 T cell receptor beta chains below, sequenced in a study of T cell responses to AZD1222 COVID-19 vaccine. Profiling relied on immunoSEQ multiplex PCR, and the TCRdb table lists in-frame clones only, not all of them. The table records about 42,000 clones, 88% of them present only once. The source was peripheral blood, collected 28 days after the second AZD1222 dose. The receptors were sampled from an adult who received the AZD1222 COVID-19 vaccine.

This sequence joins TRBV27 and TRBJ2-5; D gene uncertain. Trimming shortened V by 5 bases and J by 4 bases, and 11 bases separated the two germline ends. The CDR3 loop spans 13 amino acids. The germline CDR1 and CDR2 sequences are MNHEY and SMNVEV (reference sequence). In nucleotides, the CDR3 is TGTGCCAGCAGTCCAGGACCGATAGAGACCCAGTACTTC. This gives the protein CASSPGPIETQYF.

The chain couples TRBV25-1 to TRBJ2-5; TRBD1 is a possible D gene (5 bases). Germline CDR1 is MGHDK and CDR2 is SYGVNS. Trimming left V 2 bases short and J 1 base short, with 11 bases between. The CDR3 length is 15 residues. CDR3 nucleotides: TGTGCCAGCAGTGAAGTCGACAGTTCCCAAGAGACCCAGTACTTC. This codes for CASSEVDSSQETQYF. The full variable domain, its missing parts supplied by reference TRBV25-1 and TRBJ2-5, is EADIYQTPRYLVIGTGKKITLECSQTMGHDKMYWYQQDPGMELHLIHYSYGVNSTEKGDLSSESTVSRIRTEHFPLTLESARPSHTSQYLCASSEVDSSQETQYFGPGTRLLVL.

The gene calls are TRBV6-1 and TRBJ2-2; 10 bases are a match to TRBD2. Germline trimming cut 4 bases from V and 7 bases from J; bases unmatched to any gene: 9. The CDR3 runs 16 residues. From germline, CDR1 is MNHNS and CDR2 SASEGT. The CDR3 reads CASSGVAGGVDGELFF. CDR3 sequence (DNA): TGTGCCAGCAGTGGGGTAGCGGGGGGCGTTGACGGGGAGCTGTTTTTT.

The chain employs TRBV9 and TRBJ2-7, with a tentative D call TRBD1 (6 bases). V lost 2 bases to trimming and J lost 5 bases, with 11 bases between them. CDR1 is SGDLS and CDR2 is YYNGEE in the germline V gene. This CDR3 contains 13 residues. The CDR3 DNA reads TGTGCCAGCAGCGTCACAGGGATGCACGAGCAGTACTTC. Translation: CASSVTGMHEQYF.

On this clone: Different DNA sequences within this sample yield the same CDR3. This chain joins TRBV7-2 and TRBJ2-1; D may be TRBD1 (6 bases). The CDR3 is 14 residues long. V was pared by 5 bases and J by 9 bases, with 17 bases between. The germline CDR1 and CDR2 sequences are SGHTA and FQGNSA. The CDR3 reads CASSLRGSQGEQFF. The CDR3 DNA reads as TGTGCCAGCAGCCTCAGGGGATCCCAAGGTGAGCAGTTCTTC.

The chain uses TRBV11-3 and TRBJ2-7; perhaps TRBD2 as D (7 bases). The V gene lost 6 bases and the J gene lost 3 bases, with 12 bases spanning the gap. Germline V gene lookup returns CDR1 SGHNT and CDR2 YENEEA. The CDR3 contains 13 residues. The CDR3 nucleotides read TGTGCCAGCAGTTACAGGGAGGGCTACGAGCAGTACTTC. Translation: CASSYREGYEQYF.

The chain uses TRBV19 and TRBJ2-7, with D tentatively TRBD2 (6 bases). This CDR3 contains 16 residues. The V gene's germline CDR1 is LNHDA and CDR2 SQIVND (reference sequence). V was cut by 3 bases and J by 2 bases, with 17 bases left in between. The CDR3: CASSILGGEGPYEQYF. The DNA for the CDR3 is TGTGCCAGTAGTATTCTCGGGGGAGAGGGACCCTACGAGCAGTACTTC.

The V gene is TRBV5-1, the J gene TRBJ1-3; D is undetermined. The CDR3 spans 17 residues. The V end lost 2 bases, the J end lost 0 bases, and 15 bases lay between the germline ends. The germline V gene has CDR1 SGHRS and CDR2 YFSETQ. CDR3 DNA: TGCGCCAGCAGCTTTACGACTCGGAGGGACTCTGGAAACACCATATATTTT. Protein product: CASSFTTRRDSGNTIYF.

This clone was seen more than once but under ten times. The chain recombines TRBV6-1 with TRBJ1-5, with D unclear. The V end was cut by 3 bases, the J end by 6 bases, with 9 bases between. CDR3 length: 13 amino acids. CDR1 is MNHNS and CDR2 is SASEGT in the germline V gene. The CDR3 spells CASSESPSQPQHF. The CDR3 bases are TGTGCCAGCAGTGAGAGCCCAAGTCAGCCCCAGCATTTT.

The chain combines TRBV24-1 with TRBJ2-1; D is possibly TRBD1 (6 bases). V lost 4 bases to trimming and J lost 11 bases, with 14 bases between them. The CDR3 is 13 residues long. Germline loops: CDR1 KGHDR, CDR2 SFDVKD. The CDR3: CATSDRGEGQQFF. In DNA form, the CDR3 reads TGTGCCACCAGTGACAGGGGAGAGGGCCAGCAGTTCTTC.

The J gene is TRBJ2-5, the V gene TRBV30, with D perhaps matching TRBD2 (7 bases). This CDR3 has 14 residues. Germline V lookup: CDR1 GTSNPN, CDR2 SVGIG (reference sequence). V was clipped by 0 bases and J by 3 bases, with 11 bases between them. The CDR3 sequence: CAWSVWGGEETQYF. The CDR3 nucleotides read TGTGCCTGGAGTGTATGGGGGGGCGAAGAGACCCAGTACTTC. Full variable domain (missing parts from reference TRBV30 and TRBJ2-5): SQTIHQWPATLVQPVGSPLSLECTVEGTSNPNLYWYRQAAGRGLQLLFYSVGIGQISSEVPQNLSASRPQDRQFILSSKKLLLSDSGFYLCAWSVWGGEETQYFGPGTRLLVL.

V usage is TRBV2 and J usage is TRBJ1-4, with 9 nucleotides matching TRBD1. J lost 8 bases, V lost 6 bases, and 10 bases had no gene match. The V gene's germline CDR1 is SNHLY and CDR2 FYNNEI. This CDR3 region has 15 residues. Here the CDR3 DNA reads TGTGCCAGCAGCCCAATGGGACAGGGAGGGGAAAAACTGTTTTTT. Its translation: CASSPMGQGGEKLFF.

The CDR3 sequence is CASSPTGAVSYEQYF. The CDR3 DNA is TGTGCCAGCAGTCCCACAGGGGCCGTCTCCTACGAGCAGTACTTC. The V gene is TRBV28, the J gene TRBJ2-7, with 7 bases lining up with TRBD1. With V trimmed by 5 bases and J by 0 bases, 7 bases remained unmatched. CDR1 is MDHEN and CDR2 is SYDVKM in the germline V gene. The CDR3 length is 15 residues.

This sequence joins TRBV5-1 and TRBJ2-2; D not certain. Germline CDR1 SGHRS, CDR2 YFSETQ. The CDR3 consists of 14 residues. Trimming pared 0 bases from V and 1 base from J, leaving 4 bases between. The CDR3 region has the DNA TGCGCCAGCAGCTTGGACAGGAACACCGGGGAGCTGTTTTTT. It yields the protein CASSLDRNTGELFF.

On this clone itself: One junction end does not reproduce the germline sequence, and a read error may be involved. This chain connects TRBV6-4 to TRBJ1-6, with D possibly matching TRBD1 (5 bases). Per germline, CDR1 MRHNA and CDR2 SNTAGT. The CDR3 has 14 residues. This chain's CDR3 is CASREGQNYSPLHF. The CDR3 bases are TGTGCCAGCCGTGAGGGGCAGAACTATTCACCCCTCCACTTT.

This clone was seen just once. V is TRBV7-9 and J is TRBJ2-3; 10 positions match TRBD2. The germline V gene has CDR1 SEHNR and CDR2 FQNEAQ (reference sequence). The CDR3 has 16 amino acids. The V segment lost 6 bases and the J segment 0 bases; nucleotides outside the gene matches: 6. As DNA, the CDR3 is TGTGCCAGCAGAAAATCTAGCGGGGGCAGCACAGATACGCAGTATTTT. It translates to CASRKSSGGSTDTQYF.

This chain joins TRBV21-1 and TRBJ1-2. TRBV21-1 is a pseudogene. CDR3 length equals 14 residues. This chain's CDR3 is CASCGEALNYGYTF. The CDR3 DNA is TGTGCCAGCTGCGGGGAGGCCCTTAACTATGGCTACACCTTC.

The chain links TRBV7-2 to TRBJ1-2; the match to TRBD1 covers 9 bases. Trimming took 4 bases from V and 8 from J; bases not matched to a gene: 8. This CDR3 spans 14 amino acids. Germline V lookup: CDR1 SGHTA, CDR2 FQGNSA. CDR3: CASSWGWTGEGYTF. Written as DNA, the CDR3 is TGTGCCAGCAGCTGGGGGTGGACAGGGGAAGGCTACACCTTC.

V gene TRBV18 combines with J gene TRBJ2-3; D gene uncertain. The CDR3 spans 14 residues. The V gene lost 2 bases and the J gene lost 4 bases, with 10 bases spanning the gap. CDR1 is KGHSH, CDR2 LQKENI, per germline. This CDR3 is CASSPGGIADTQYF. In nucleotides, the CDR3 is TGTGCCAGCTCACCAGGTGGGATAGCAGATACGCAGTATTTT.

CDR3 in DNA: TGTGCCAGCAGCACATGGACTAGCGGCAACACCGGGGAGCTGTTTTTT. This gives the protein CASSTWTSGNTGELFF. The chain couples TRBV5-4 to TRBJ2-2; 10 nucleotides agree with TRBD2. With V trimmed by 4 bases and J by 2 bases, 5 bases remained unmatched. Germline CDR1 SGHNT, CDR2 YYREEE (reference sequence). The CDR3 is 16 residues long.

The CDR3 loop reads CAISEGQGTGANVLTF. The CDR3 DNA follows: TGTGCCATCAGTGAGGGACAGGGGACTGGGGCCAACGTCCTGACTTTC. This chain uses TRBV10-3 with TRBJ2-6; 9 bases are a match to TRBD1. This CDR3 is built from 16 residues. Losses at the gene ends were 2 bases for V and 2 bases for J; bases not matched to a gene: 1. The germline V gene encodes CDR1 ENHRY and CDR2 SYGVKD.

CDR3 in amino acids: CASSRGGWNTEAFF. The CDR3 DNA sequence: TGTGCCAGCAGCAGGGGGGGGTGGAACACTGAAGCTTTCTTT. V gene TRBV7-2 combines with J gene TRBJ1-1; tentatively, D is TRBD1 (6 bases). V was shortened by 5 bases and J by 1 base, with 11 bases between the two germline ends. The CDR3 has 14 amino acids. The V gene's germline CDR1 is SGHTA and CDR2 FQGNSA.

The chain employs TRBV2 and TRBJ1-1; 7 positions match TRBD1. This CDR3 is built from 14 residues. Losses at the gene ends were 4 bases for V and 5 bases for J; bases not matched to a gene: 7. Germline loops: CDR1 SNHLY, CDR2 FYNNEI. CDR3 sequence reads: CASSGLGGGTEAFF. The CDR3, as DNA: TGTGCCAGCAGTGGGTTAGGGGGCGGAACTGAAGCTTTCTTT.

This CDR3 reads CASSQGWITGTF. The CDR3 DNA follows: TGTGCCAGCAGCCAAGGATGGATTACAGGCACCTTC. This chain uses TRBV3-1 (or the pseudogene TRBV3-2) with TRBJ1-2, with TRBD1 as a possible D gene (5 bases). The CDR3 totals 12 residues. V lost 1 base and J lost 13, with 13 bases in between. The germline V gene encodes CDR1 LGHDT and CDR2 YNNKEL (reference sequence).

V usage is TRBV3-1 (or the pseudogene TRBV3-2) and J usage is TRBJ1-2, with D perhaps matching TRBD1 (6 bases). Germline V gene sequence: CDR1 LGHDT, CDR2 YNNKEL (reference sequence). Trimming stripped 1 base from V and 4 bases from J, with 10 bases between. This CDR3 comprises 14 residues. CDR3 nucleotide sequence: TGTGCCAGCAGCCAAGCGACGGACAGCTATGGCTACACCTTC. This codes for CASSQATDSYGYTF.